What follows are 23 T cell receptor beta chains derived from one specimen sequenced in a study of cytomegalovirus exposure and HLA in healthy donors. A multiplex PCR was run with 60 Vbeta primers and 13 Jbeta primers. TCRdb's copy holds only in-frame clones and misses some; the assay was immunoSEQ multiplex PCR. In the table there are roughly 130,000 clones, over 60% of which are singletons. Specimen: PBMCs. These receptors were obtained from a human donor in good health.

The V and J genes are TRBV2 and TRBJ2-7, with TRBD1 identical over 9 bases. The V and J ends lost 2 bases and 8 bases, in that order; junction bases with no gene match: 16. There are 17 residues in the CDR3. The germline V gene has CDR1 SNHLY and CDR2 FYNNEI. CDR3 DNA sequence: TGTGCCAGCAGTGAAACTGCTCCGGGACAGGGATTAATAAAGCAGTACTTC. It yields the protein CASSETAPGQGLIKQYF.

The chain recombines TRBV4-1 with TRBJ1-1; 12 bases fit TRBD1. V dropped 0 bases and J dropped 6; count of bases not matched to a gene: 23. The germline V gene encodes CDR1 MGHRA and CDR2 YSYEKL. There are 22 residues in the CDR3. The CDR3 reads CASSQDWGILSRDRGLRSEAFF. For the CDR3, the DNA is TGCGCCAGCAGCCAAGATTGGGGCATTTTGTCGAGGGACAGGGGGCTACGTTCTGAAGCTTTCTTT.

The CDR3 bases are TGTGCCAGCAGCGCATCCCCGGGGGACAGGTTGGGAGGCTACACCTTC. Its translation: CASSASPGDRLGGYTF. The rearrangement uses TRBV11-2 and TRBJ1-2, with TRBD1 matching over 8 bases. Trimming cost V 5 bases and J 8 bases; bases outside gene matches: 16. Germline V gene data show CDR1 as SGHAT and CDR2 as FQNNGV. The CDR3 consists of 16 residues.

This clone turned up a few times. The CDR3 DNA sequence: TGTGCCAGCAGCCAAGATACGGGGCCCCAGCATTTT. Translating gives CASSQDTGPQHF. This rearrangement joins TRBV4-2 to TRBJ1-5; D uncertain. Germline V lookup: CDR1 LGHNA, CDR2 YNFKEQ. V dropped 0 bases and J dropped 9 bases, with 6 bases sitting between them. This CDR3 is built from 12 residues.

This clone was counted between two and nine times. This chain connects TRBV6-1 to TRBJ1-5, with D perhaps matching TRBD1 (6 bases). Trimming left V 4 bases short and J 4 bases short, with 8 bases between. This CDR3 has 13 residues. Looked up from germline, CDR1 is MNHNS and CDR2 is SASEGT. The CDR3 nucleotides are TGTGCCAGCAGTGTGCAGGGGAATCAGCCCCAGCATTTT. This translates into CASSVQGNQPQHF.

This rearrangement joins TRBV19 to TRBJ2-1, with 10 positions matching TRBD1. The length of the CDR3 is 15 residues. After removal of 4 bases from V and 4 bases from J, the junction contained 4 bases not matched to a gene. Germline CDR1 reads LNHDA; CDR2 reads SQIVND (reference sequence). For the CDR3, the DNA is TGTGCCAGTAGTACCGACAGGGGGCTTTACAATGAGCAGTTCTTC. This translates into CASSTDRGLYNEQFF.

This clone was detected a few times. The chain carries TRBV12-5 and TRBJ1-1; D is possibly TRBD1 (6 bases). This CDR3 spans 13 amino acids. Per germline, CDR1 LGHNT and CDR2 FRNRAP. Trimming took off 6 bases at V and 4 bases at J, with 12 bases between the two ends. CDR3 coding DNA: TGTGCTAGTGGGTTAACAGGGACCACTGAAGCTTTCTTT. This encodes CASGLTGTTEAFF.

This chain joins TRBV29-1 and TRBJ2-5; maybe TRBD1 (6 bases). The DNA matches TRBJ2-7 better at its end, which makes the J call doubtful. There are 13 residues in the CDR3. Germline V lookup: CDR1 SQVTM, CDR2 ANQGSEA. The CDR3 nucleotides are TGCAGCGTAATCCGGGACATTTCCTACGAGCAGTACTTC. Translated: CSVIRDISYEQYF.

V usage is TRBV7-8 and J usage is TRBJ2-1; D uncertain. The V end was cut by 1 base, the J end by 15 bases, with 16 bases between. Germline lookup yields CDR1 SGHVS and CDR2 FQNEAQ. The CDR3 has 13 residues. CDR3 in DNA: TGTGCCAGCAGCTTAGAGAGGATAGGAGAGTTGTTCTTC. This codes for CASSLERIGELFF.

The V and J genes are TRBV6-1 and TRBJ1-2; the match to TRBD1 covers 7 bases. In germline, CDR1 is MNHNS, CDR2 SASEGT. With V trimmed by 7 bases and J by 5 bases, 10 bases remained unmatched. This CDR3 is 14 amino acids long. The CDR3 sequence: CASTQTGAGYGYTF. The CDR3 region has the DNA TGTGCCAGCACCCAAACAGGGGCGGGTTATGGCTACACCTTC.

The chain couples TRBV7-2 to TRBJ2-3; perhaps TRBD1 as D (5 bases). The length of the CDR3 is 14 residues. Germline V gives CDR1 SGHTA, CDR2 FQGNSA. V was trimmed by 0 bases and J by 7 bases, leaving 11 bases between them. The CDR3 reads CASSLARAVNTQYF. The CDR3 DNA is TGTGCCAGCAGCTTAGCCAGGGCTGTAAATACGCAGTATTTT.

This clone has a handful of counts. The chain has TRBV4-1 and TRBJ1-1; no clear D. The germline V gene has CDR1 MGHRA and CDR2 YSYEKL. V lost 2 bases, J lost 0 bases, and 10 bases lay in between. The CDR3 sequence is 15 residues long. The CDR3 protein is CASSQLLGVNTEAFF. In DNA, the CDR3 is TGCGCCAGCAGCCAACTTCTGGGAGTGAACACTGAAGCTTTCTTT.

The V and J genes are TRBV5-1 and TRBJ1-4; 7 bases are a match to TRBD1. There are 17 residues in the CDR3. The V and J ends lost 5 bases and 7 bases, in that order; junction bases with no gene match: 17. CDR1 and CDR2 from the germline V gene are SGHRS and YFSETQ. CDR3 loop: CASRAGGGVYGSEKLFF. The CDR3 DNA sequence: TGCGCCAGCAGGGCAGGAGGGGGCGTTTATGGGAGTGAAAAACTGTTTTTT.

The chain has TRBV4-2 and TRBJ1-2; a weak D match, TRBD1 (6 bases). This CDR3 is built from 15 residues. Trimming left V 7 bases short and J 3 bases short, with 18 bases between. Per the germline V gene, CDR1 is LGHNA and CDR2 is YNFKEQ. The CDR3 loop is CASTPGALGDYGYTF. The CDR3 DNA is TGTGCCAGCACTCCAGGGGCCCTCGGCGACTATGGCTACACCTTC.

The chain links TRBV4-1 to TRBJ2-1; 7 bases are shared with TRBD1. Germline values: CDR1 MGHRA, CDR2 YSYEKL. The V segment lost 0 bases and the J segment 0 bases; nucleotides outside the gene matches: 8. The CDR3 spans 18 residues. CDR3 in amino acids: CASSQDFRGRISYNEQFF. The CDR3 bases are TGCGCCAGCAGCCAAGATTTTAGGGGGCGAATCTCCTACAATGAGCAGTTCTTC.

This chain uses TRBV29-1 with TRBJ1-3; TRBD1 matches at 12 bases. The V gene end was trimmed by 6 bases and the J gene end by 4 bases; junction bases not matched to a gene: 4. CDR3 size: 14 residues. Germline V CDR1 and CDR2: SQVTM, ANQGSEA. This chain's CDR3 is CSVGTGGAGNTIYF. The CDR3 nucleotides read TGCAGCGTGGGGACAGGGGGCGCCGGAAACACCATATATTTT.

As concerns this clone: The junction departs from the called germline gene at one end, perhaps through a read error. This sequence joins TRBV7-9 and TRBJ1-2; D unresolved. In germline, CDR1 is SEHNR, CDR2 FQNEAQ (reference sequence). This CDR3 has 12 amino acids. CDR3 coding DNA: TGTTCCAGCAGCTTAGCGTCAGGAGGCTACACCTTC. Its protein product is CSSSLASGGYTF.

This sequence joins TRBV6-6 and TRBJ2-1, with 7 bases aligning to TRBD2. The CDR3 extends over 14 amino acids. CDR1 is MNHNY and CDR2 is SVGAGI in the germline V gene (reference sequence). V lost 5 bases and J lost 10; bases outside the gene matches: 11. The CDR3 is CASSPEEERGEQFF. The CDR3 nucleotides are TGTGCCAGCAGTCCGGAGGAGGAGCGGGGCGAGCAGTTCTTC.

This chain joins TRBV6-1 and TRBJ2-5; 13 positions agree with TRBD2. TRBJ2-7 explains the end of the DNA better; the J call may be wrong. The CDR3 length is 13 residues. CDR1 MNHNS and CDR2 SASEGT come from the germline V gene. CDR3 in amino acids: CASILAGGYEQYF. The CDR3 region has the DNA TGTGCCAGTATACTAGCGGGGGGGTACGAGCAGTACTTC.

The chain uses TRBV6-5 and TRBJ2-1; 9 bases agree with TRBD2. CDR3 length: 15 amino acids. J was trimmed by 1 base and V by 6 bases; bases with no gene match: 4. The V gene's germline CDR1 is MNHEY and CDR2 SVGAGI. Here the CDR3 DNA reads TGTGCCAGCAGCCCGACTAGCGGTTCCTACAATGAGCAGTTCTTC. This translates into CASSPTSGSYNEQFF.

This rearrangement joins TRBV6-5 to TRBJ1-5; no definite D call. CDR1 MNHEY and CDR2 SVGAGI come from the germline V gene. V dropped 7 bases and J dropped 6 bases, with 13 bases sitting between them. The CDR3 extends over 13 amino acids. In DNA form, the CDR3 reads TGTGCCAGCAACAACCCCTTGTCTCAGCCCCAGCATTTT. Encoded protein: CASNNPLSQPQHF.

This clone occurred a few times. The rearrangement joins TRBV6-1 to TRBJ1-4, with 7 bases lining up with TRBD1. Looked up from germline, CDR1 is MNHNS and CDR2 is SASEGT. The CDR3 has 14 residues. Unmatched junction bases numbered 8, after V lost 9 bases and J lost 4 bases. In DNA form, the CDR3 reads TGTGCCAGGAGCAATACAGGGGATAATGAAAAACTGTTTTTT. This codes for CARSNTGDNEKLFF.

J is TRBJ1-1 and V is TRBV19; the D is unclear. CDR3 length equals 13 residues. Germline lookup yields CDR1 LNHDA and CDR2 SQIVND (reference sequence). The V gene lost 0 bases and the J gene lost 4 bases, with 6 bases spanning the gap. The CDR3 sequence is CASSIDPGTEAFF. The CDR3 DNA sequence: TGTGCCAGTAGTATAGATCCGGGCACTGAAGCTTTCTTT. Using reference TRBV19 and TRBJ1-1 for the parts outside the CDR3, the full variable domain is DGGITQSPKYLFRKEGQNVTLSCEQNLNHDAMYWYRQDPGQGLRLIYYSQIVNDFQKGDIAEGYSVSREKKESFPLTVTSAQKNPTAFYLCASSIDPGTEAFFGQGTRLTVV.